This T cell receptor beta chain was documented in a study of T-cell memory formation after mild COVID-19. The study's findings and limits: A balance of CD4 and CD8 characterized clones contracting day 15 to 85, whereas later expanders leaned CD4+.

V lost 3 bases to trimming and J lost 7 bases, with 12 bases between them. The CDR3 runs 13 residues. Per germline, CDR1 SNHLY and CDR2 FYNNEI. TCRdb recomputed calls from the 5' RACE reads with MiXCR, one row per CDR3 protein. The sample holds roughly 170,000 distinct CDR3 sequences, around 20% seen once. As to this clonotype: Its antigen remains unknown.

The TCR was taken from a man between 18 and 29 years old who had mild COVID-19 (a few samples of this study predate the infection). Cell type and time point are not known. The chain uses TRBV2 and TRBJ1-2; possible D gene TRBD1, 5 bases. The sample consisted of PBMCs or a T cell subset sorted from them (not recorded which). The CDR3 reads CASSDTQGGGYTF. In nucleotides, the CDR3 is TGTGCCAGCAGTGATACGCAGGGAGGTGGCTACACCTTC.